Presented here are 26 T cell receptor beta chains from one specimen sequenced in a study of blood T cell repertoires in COVID-19. Data came from immunoSEQ multiplex PCR; TCRdb stores just in-frame clones and leaves some out. The sample has 200,000 to 300,000 clones, 65% to 90% seen once. Sequencing was done on a sample of PBMCs or T cells enriched from blood (not recorded which). Receptor source: a woman between 50 and 59 years old with acute COVID-19.

This chain connects TRBV7-9 to TRBJ1-5; maybe TRBD1 (5 bases). The CDR3 has 12 residues. The V gene's germline CDR1 is SEHNR and CDR2 FQNEAQ (reference sequence). The germline V and J ends were trimmed by 4 bases and 5 bases, with 6 bases remaining between them. Here the CDR3 reads CASSSRDQPQHF. In DNA form, the CDR3 reads TGTGCCAGCAGCTCCAGGGATCAGCCCCAGCATTTT.

The V gene is TRBV12-3 or TRBV12-4, the J gene TRBJ1-2; no definite D call. The V and J ends lost 3 bases and 6 bases respectively, with 11 bases between them. This CDR3 has 13 residues. This CDR3 is CASSFAHGDGYTF. The CDR3 region has the DNA TGTGCCAGCAGTTTCGCCCACGGGGATGGCTACACCTTC.

This sequence joins TRBV9 and TRBJ2-1; D perhaps matches TRBD2 (6 bases). This CDR3 has 16 residues. Germline CDR1 and CDR2: SGDLS and YYNGEE. Deletions cut 0 bases from V and 7 bases from J, with 17 bases between. CDR3 DNA: TGTGCCAGCAGCGTAGCTTCGGCAAGTCGGGGGAATGAGCAGTTCTTC. Translated: CASSVASASRGNEQFF.

This chain joins TRBV6-6 and TRBJ1-1, with D perhaps TRBD1 (5 bases). The germline V gene encodes CDR1 MNHNY and CDR2 SVGAGI (reference sequence). This CDR3 region has 16 residues. V lost 4 bases, J lost 0 bases, and 15 bases lay in between. In DNA, the CDR3 is TGTGCCAGCAGTTCTCATGGGGAGGGGATGAACACTGAAGCTTTCTTT. It yields the protein CASSSHGEGMNTEAFF.

The rearrangement joins TRBV18 to TRBJ1-5; 10 bases agree with TRBD1. CDR3 length equals 16 residues. After removal of 5 bases from V and 0 bases from J, the junction contained 4 bases not matched to a gene. Germline values: CDR1 KGHSH, CDR2 LQKENI. In DNA form, the CDR3 reads TGTGCCAGCTCATCGGGACAGGGGAGTAGCAATCAGCCCCAGCATTTT. Protein: CASSSGQGSSNQPQHF.

The chain has TRBV6-5 and TRBJ1-3; no clear D. CDR3 length equals 14 residues. The ends were cut back, 0 bases at V and 3 bases at J, with 6 bases in the middle. In germline, CDR1 is MNHEY, CDR2 SVGAGI. The CDR3 is CASSYSLVGNTIYF. In DNA form, the CDR3 reads TGTGCCAGCAGTTACTCGCTAGTTGGAAACACCATATATTTT.

The chain is built from TRBV5-1 and TRBJ1-4; D may be TRBD1 (5 bases). Deletions cut 4 bases from V and 8 bases from J, with 18 bases between. This CDR3 is built from 15 residues. Germline assignment: CDR1 SGHRS and CDR2 YFSETQ. This chain's CDR3 is CASSTQTLGGEKLFF. CDR3 DNA: TGCGCCAGCAGCACCCAGACACTCGGGGGGGAAAAACTGTTTTTT.

The chain links TRBV30 to TRBJ2-2; perhaps TRBD1 as D (6 bases). The V end was cut by 5 bases, the J end by 1 base, with 14 bases between. This CDR3 has 15 residues. CDR1 and CDR2 (germline): GTSNPN, SVGIG (reference sequence). The CDR3 DNA is TGTGCCTGGGGCAGGGGATCAGGGAACACCGGGGAGCTGTTTTTT. Translation: CAWGRGSGNTGELFF.

This rearrangement joins TRBV7-2 to TRBJ2-7; 14 bases line up with TRBD2. The ends lost 5 bases at V and 4 bases at J; junction bases unmatched: 1. From germline, CDR1 is SGHTA and CDR2 FQGNSA. This CDR3 has 14 residues. The chain's CDR3 is CASSRTSGGYEQYF. The DNA for the CDR3 is TGTGCCAGCAGCCGGACTAGCGGGGGGTACGAGCAGTACTTC. Supplemented by reference TRBV7-2 and TRBJ2-7, the full variable domain reads GAGVSQSPSNKVTEKGKDVELRCDPISGHTALYWYRQSLGQGLEFLIYFQGNSAPDKSGLPSDRFSAERTGGSVSTLTIQRTQQEDSAVYLCASSRTSGGYEQYFGPGTRLTVT.

The rearrangement joins TRBV9 to TRBJ1-4; 10 nucleotides line up with TRBD1. Losses at the gene ends were 3 bases for V and 7 bases for J; bases not matched to a gene: 6. The CDR3 extends over 15 amino acids. In germline, CDR1 is SGDLS, CDR2 YYNGEE. CDR3 sequence: CASSGQGALGEKLFF. The DNA of the CDR3 is TGTGCCAGCAGCGGACAGGGGGCTTTGGGTGAAAAACTGTTTTTT.

The chain recombines TRBV7-9 with TRBJ2-5, with TRBD2 matching over 11 bases. The CDR3 contains 15 residues. The germline V gene has CDR1 SEHNR and CDR2 FQNEAQ (reference sequence). The ends lost 6 bases at V and 6 bases at J; junction bases unmatched: 9. The chain's CDR3 is CASSLLSGGEQTQYF. The DNA for the CDR3 is TGTGCCAGCAGTTTACTTAGCGGGGGGGAACAGACCCAGTACTTC.

This sequence joins TRBV5-1 and TRBJ1-1; unclear D gene. V was pared by 0 bases and J by 6 bases, with 15 bases between. The CDR3 extends over 15 amino acids. The V gene's germline CDR1 is SGHRS and CDR2 YFSETQ. The DNA for the CDR3 is TGCGCCAGCAGCTTGGAGGCGGGTAGTTTTTCTGAAGCTTTCTTT. Protein sequence: CASSLEAGSFSEAFF.

V gene TRBV6-5 combines with J gene TRBJ1-3; D is uncertain. Trimming pared 3 bases from V and 0 bases from J, leaving 9 bases between. The CDR3 length is 15 residues. CDR1 MNHEY and CDR2 SVGAGI come from the germline V gene. Here the CDR3 DNA reads TGTGCCAGCAGTTATGATGGCGGCTCTGGAAACACCATATATTTT. Protein: CASSYDGGSGNTIYF.

The chain uses TRBV6-6 and TRBJ2-5; D might be TRBD1 (6 bases). V gave up 2 bases and J gave up 1 base, with 14 bases separating them. Germline V gives CDR1 MNHNY, CDR2 SVGAGI (reference sequence). The CDR3 length is 16 residues. The CDR3: CASSYPRGLSQETQYF. In DNA, the CDR3 is TGTGCCAGCAGTTACCCCAGGGGATTGTCCCAAGAGACCCAGTACTTC.

V gene TRBV9 combines with J gene TRBJ1-1, with 9 bases fitting TRBD1. This CDR3 is built from 14 residues. CDR1 and CDR2 (germline): SGDLS, YYNGEE. The trim removed 3 bases at V and 5 bases at J, leaving 5 bases unmatched. In DNA form, the CDR3 reads TGTGCCAGCAGCGCGCTACAGGGGGCAACTGAAGCTTTCTTT. Translating gives CASSALQGATEAFF.

This clone appeared once. The rearrangement uses TRBV7-9 and TRBJ2-7, with a weak D call TRBD1 (6 bases). Deletions cut 4 bases from V and 2 bases from J, with 15 bases between. CDR3 size: 15 residues. CDR1 and CDR2 from the germline V gene are SEHNR and FQNEAQ (reference sequence). In nucleotides, the CDR3 is TGTGCCAGCAGCTCCGGGACATGGGGGACCTACGAGCAGTACTTC. It yields the protein CASSSGTWGTYEQYF.

The rearrangement links TRBV5-6 to TRBJ1-2; D is unresolved. The CDR3 extends over 14 amino acids. Per germline, CDR1 SGHDT and CDR2 YYEEEE. Deletions cut 1 base from V and 8 bases from J, with 15 bases between. The CDR3, as DNA: TGTGCCAGCAGCTTGATAACAGACAAACCCGGCTACACCTTC. It is translated as CASSLITDKPGYTF.

This clone has more than one count but fewer than ten. Written as DNA, the CDR3 is TGTGCCGCCAGGGGGCTAGCGGGGGTCTACAATGAGCAGTTCTTC. As protein: CAARGLAGVYNEQFF. The chain joins TRBV2 to TRBJ2-1; 10 bases map to TRBD2. Germline V gene lookup returns CDR1 SNHLY and CDR2 FYNNEI. V was pared by 11 bases and J by 3 bases, with 10 bases of the junction left unmatched. There are 15 residues in the CDR3. Based on the CDR3 plus reference TRBV2 and TRBJ2-1, the full variable domain is EPEVTQTPSHQVTQMGQEVILRCVPISNHLYFYWYRQILGQKVEFLVSFYNNEISEKSEIFDDQFSVERPDGSNFTLKIRSTKLEDSAMYFCAARGLAGVYNEQFFGPGTRLTVL.

The V call is TRBV6-5, the J call TRBJ2-1; 10 bases are shared with TRBD1. Germline loops: CDR1 MNHEY, CDR2 SVGAGI. With V trimmed by 4 bases and J by 5 bases, 8 bases remained unmatched. There are 16 residues in the CDR3. CDR3: CASSSNRDRGNNEQFF. The DNA of the CDR3 is TGTGCCAGCAGTTCAAACCGGGACAGGGGCAACAATGAGCAGTTCTTC.

The V and J genes are TRBV5-1 and TRBJ2-5; 12 bases match TRBD1. The CDR3 totals 15 residues. V shed 4 bases and J 4 bases; nucleotides not matched to a gene: 5. Germline CDR1 SGHRS, CDR2 YFSETQ. CDR3 nucleotide sequence: TGCGCCAGCAGCGGGGGACAGGGGGCGGGAGAGACCCAGTACTTC. Protein product: CASSGGQGAGETQYF.

The rearrangement links TRBV21-1 to TRBJ2-5; TRBD1 is taken as the D call from the table, unchecked against the DNA. TRBV21-1 is deemed a pseudogene. The CDR3 has 16 residues. The CDR3 DNA follows: TGTGCCAGCATTCCCGCCGGGACAGGGGGTGGGGAGACCCAGTACTTC. It is translated as CASIPAGTGGGETQYF.

This chain joins TRBV15 and TRBJ2-2; TRBD1 matches 10 bases. Germline CDR1 reads LNHNV; CDR2 reads YYDKDF (reference sequence). The ends lost 0 bases at V and 5 bases at J; junction bases unmatched: 9. The CDR3 is 18 residues long. CDR3 region: CATSRDVRDRGRTGELFF. CDR3 bases: TGTGCCACCAGCAGAGATGTTAGGGACAGGGGACGTACCGGGGAGCTGTTTTTT.

The J gene is TRBJ1-6, the V gene TRBV4-3; tentatively, D is TRBD1 (5 bases). The CDR3 totals 14 residues. V shed 2 bases and J shed 8 bases, with 10 bases lying between them. Germline CDR1 reads LGHNA; CDR2 reads YSLEER. CDR3 amino acids: CASSQIQGYSPLHF. The CDR3 coding sequence is TGCGCCAGCAGCCAAATTCAGGGATATTCACCCCTCCACTTT.

The table lists this clone with a few counts. The chain is built from TRBV6-4 and TRBJ2-7; perhaps TRBD2 as D (5 bases). The V gene lost 5 bases and the J gene lost 1 base, with 9 bases spanning the gap. The CDR3 is 13 amino acids. CDR1 is MRHNA and CDR2 is SNTAGT in the germline V gene. CDR3 in DNA: TGTGCCAGCAGTTTGGACTTGTCCTACGAGCAGTACTTC. Its protein is CASSLDLSYEQYF.

The rearrangement joins TRBV18 to TRBJ1-3, with 7 nucleotides matching TRBD1. Looked up from germline, CDR1 is KGHSH and CDR2 is LQKENI. The CDR3 contains 16 residues. The junction had 15 bases not matched to a gene; V was cut back by 6 bases and J by 7 bases. This CDR3 is CASSPNGQAVANTIYF. The DNA of the CDR3 is TGTGCCAGCTCCCCCAACGGACAGGCCGTCGCTAACACCATATATTTT.

V usage is TRBV30 and J usage is TRBJ1-5, with D tentatively TRBD1 (5 bases). This CDR3 region has 16 residues. The germline V gene has CDR1 GTSNPN and CDR2 SVGIG (reference sequence). V gave up 2 bases and J gave up 0 bases, with 14 bases separating them. This CDR3 reads CAWSPIGTFSNQPQHF. The CDR3 bases are TGTGCCTGGAGTCCAATCGGGACTTTTAGCAATCAGCCCCAGCATTTT.